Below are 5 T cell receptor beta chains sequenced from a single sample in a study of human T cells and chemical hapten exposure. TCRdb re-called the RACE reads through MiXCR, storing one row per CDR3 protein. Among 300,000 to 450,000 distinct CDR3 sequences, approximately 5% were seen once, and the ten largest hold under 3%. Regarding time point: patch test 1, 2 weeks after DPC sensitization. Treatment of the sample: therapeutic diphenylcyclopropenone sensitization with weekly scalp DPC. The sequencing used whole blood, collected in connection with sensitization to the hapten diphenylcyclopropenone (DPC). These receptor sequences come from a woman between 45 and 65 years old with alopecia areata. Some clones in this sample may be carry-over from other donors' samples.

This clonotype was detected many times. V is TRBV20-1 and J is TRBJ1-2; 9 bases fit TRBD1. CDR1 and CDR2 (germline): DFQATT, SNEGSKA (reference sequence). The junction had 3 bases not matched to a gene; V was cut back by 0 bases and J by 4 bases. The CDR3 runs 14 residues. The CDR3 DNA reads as TGCAGTGCTAGAGACGGACAGGGGAGCTATGGCTACACCTTC. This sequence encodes CSARDGQGSYGYTF.

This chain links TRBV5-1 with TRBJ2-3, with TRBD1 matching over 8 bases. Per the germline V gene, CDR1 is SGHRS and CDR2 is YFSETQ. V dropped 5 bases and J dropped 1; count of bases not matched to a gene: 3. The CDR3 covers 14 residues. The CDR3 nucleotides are TGCGCCAGCAGTGCGACAGGGGGCACAGATACGCAGTATTTT. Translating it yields CASSATGGTDTQYF.

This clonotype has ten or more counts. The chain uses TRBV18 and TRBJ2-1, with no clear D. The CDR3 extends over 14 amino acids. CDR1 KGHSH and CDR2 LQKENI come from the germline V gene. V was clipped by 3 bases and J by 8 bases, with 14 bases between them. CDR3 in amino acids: CASSPTTWPDEQFF. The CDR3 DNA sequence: TGTGCCAGCTCACCTACGACCTGGCCCGATGAGCAGTTCTTC.

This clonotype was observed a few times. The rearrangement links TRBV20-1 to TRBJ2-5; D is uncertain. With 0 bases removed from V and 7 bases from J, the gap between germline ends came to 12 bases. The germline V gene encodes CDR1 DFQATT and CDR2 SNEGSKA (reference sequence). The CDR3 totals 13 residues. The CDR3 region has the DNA TGCAGTGCTAGAGATTCACTTTTTGTGACCCAGTACTTC. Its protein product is CSARDSLFVTQYF.

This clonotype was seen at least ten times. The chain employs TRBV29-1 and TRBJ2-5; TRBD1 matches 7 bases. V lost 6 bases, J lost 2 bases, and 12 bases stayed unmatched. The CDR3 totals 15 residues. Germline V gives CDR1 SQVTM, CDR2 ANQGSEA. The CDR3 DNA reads TGCAGCGTCCTCCCCAGGGTCAGGGGGCAAGAGACCCAGTACTTC. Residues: CSVLPRVRGQETQYF. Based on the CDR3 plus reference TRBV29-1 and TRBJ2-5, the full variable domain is SAVISQKPSRDICQRGTSLTIQCQVDSQVTMMFWYRQQPGQSLTLIATANQGSEATYESGFVIDKFPISRPNLTFSTLTVSNMSPEDSSIYLCSVLPRVRGQETQYFGPGTRLLVL.